The present T cell receptor beta chain was sequenced within a study of T cell responses to AZD1222 COVID-19 vaccine. General study points: Of spike-specific TCRs, nearly half reportedly target regions left unmutated in variants. Once two AZD1222 doses were given, Spike-specific TCR breadth and depth went up.

This clone has a handful of counts. Antigen: not known. Clones were sequenced by immunoSEQ multiplex PCR, and TCRdb holds only the in-frame ones, with some missing. The sample lists 140,000 to 150,000 clones, roughly four fifths occurring once. CDR3 length: 13 residues. Germline CDR1 and CDR2: SEHNR and FQNEAQ (reference sequence). The germline V and J ends were trimmed by 8 bases and 10 bases, with 15 bases remaining between them. V usage is TRBV7-9 and J usage is TRBJ1-6; D may be TRBD1 (5 bases). This clonotype originated in an adult in good health. The sample was peripheral blood, taken on day 0 of MenACWY control vaccination. The CDR3 spells CASGTHRGSPLHF. The CDR3 DNA follows: TGTGCCAGCGGTACCCACCGGGGGTCACCCCTCCACTTT.